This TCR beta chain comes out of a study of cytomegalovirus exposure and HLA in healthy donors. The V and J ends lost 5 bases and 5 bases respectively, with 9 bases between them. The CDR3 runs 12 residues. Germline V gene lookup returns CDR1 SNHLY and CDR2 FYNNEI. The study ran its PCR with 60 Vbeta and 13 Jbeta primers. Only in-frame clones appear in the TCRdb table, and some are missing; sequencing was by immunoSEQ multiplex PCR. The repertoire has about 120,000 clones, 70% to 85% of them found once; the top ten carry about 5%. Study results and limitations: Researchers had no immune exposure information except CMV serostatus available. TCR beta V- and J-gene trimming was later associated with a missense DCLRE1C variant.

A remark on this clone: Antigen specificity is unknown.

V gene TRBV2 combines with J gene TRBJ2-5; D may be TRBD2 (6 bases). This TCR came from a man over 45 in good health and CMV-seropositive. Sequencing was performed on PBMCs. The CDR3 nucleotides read TGTGCCAGCAGTATAGCGGTCGAGACCCAGTACTTC. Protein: CASSIAVETQYF.